The 27 T cell receptor beta chains below were found in one sample sequenced in a study of shared clonotypes between healthy human individuals. TCRdb keeps only in-frame clones here, not all; method: immunoSEQ multiplex PCR. The profile covers over a million clones, with about 75% appearing a single time and nearly 1.5% taken by the ten largest. The specimen was memory CD4+ T cells sorted from blood. Specified subset: CD45RA-negative fraction. These receptors originate from a man between 18 and 29 years old in good health.

This clone was seen at least ten times. At the DNA level, this CDR3 is encoded by other sequences in the same sample as well. V and J are TRBV5-4 and TRBJ2-7, with TRBD2 as a possible D gene (6 bases). Trimming removed 2 bases from V and 0 bases from J, with 9 bases in between. This CDR3 region has 14 residues. CDR1 is SGHNT, CDR2 YYREEE, per germline (reference sequence). The CDR3 nucleotides read TGTGCCAGCAGCTTCGGAGGGAGCTCCTACGAGCAGTACTTC. Translating gives CASSFGGSSYEQYF. Looking up the rest from reference TRBV5-4 and TRBJ2-7 gives the full variable domain: ETGVTQSPTHLIKTRGQQVTLRCSSQSGHNTVSWYQQALGQGPQFIFQYYREEENGRGNFPPRFSGLQFPNYSSELNVNALELDDSALYLCASSFGGSSYEQYFGPGTRLTVT.

The rearrangement uses TRBV15 and TRBJ1-1, with 7 bases lining up with TRBD1. This CDR3 is 15 amino acids long. J was trimmed by 1 base and V by 5 bases; bases with no gene match: 7. CDR1 and CDR2 (germline): LNHNV, YYDKDF (reference sequence). The CDR3 coding sequence is TGTGCCACCAGCGGAGCCGGGACAGCGAACACTGAAGCTTTCTTT. Its translation: CATSGAGTANTEAFF. Variable domain in full (rest from reference TRBV15 and TRBJ1-1): DAMVIQNPRYQVTQFGKPVTLSCSQTLNHNVMYWYQQKSSQAPKLLFHYYDKDFNNEADTPDNFQSRRPNTSFCFLDIRSPGLGDTAMYLCATSGAGTANTEAFFGQGTRLTVV.

The chain uses TRBV10-3 and TRBJ2-3; D perhaps matches TRBD2 (5 bases). V was shortened by 6 bases and J by 2 bases, with 9 bases between the two germline ends. CDR1 is ENHRY and CDR2 is SYGVKD in the germline V gene. The length of the CDR3 is 13 residues. The CDR3 is CAISGGTTDTQYF. The CDR3 coding sequence is TGTGCCATCAGCGGAGGCACCACAGATACGCAGTATTTT.

V gene TRBV5-1 combines with J gene TRBJ1-1; 8 nucleotides match TRBD1. Germline V lookup: CDR1 SGHRS, CDR2 YFSETQ. The CDR3 has 15 residues. Losses at the gene ends were 4 bases for V and 6 bases for J; bases not matched to a gene: 11. CDR3 protein: CASSVDRVGNSEAFF. In DNA, the CDR3 is TGCGCCAGCAGCGTGGACAGGGTGGGAAACTCTGAAGCTTTCTTT.

This clone was detected once. This chain joins TRBV12-5 and TRBJ2-5; D gene unclear. The germline V gene encodes CDR1 LGHNT and CDR2 FRNRAP. Trimming shortened V by 0 bases and J by 2 bases, and 13 bases separated the two germline ends. The CDR3 covers 16 residues. CDR3 nucleotide sequence: TGTGCTAGTGGTTTGGTACTCACGGAGCGACAAGAGACCCAGTACTTC. It codes for CASGLVLTERQETQYF.

V usage is TRBV6-1 and J usage is TRBJ2-5, with 9 bases aligning to TRBD2. Germline assignment: CDR1 MNHNS and CDR2 SASEGT. The V segment lost 6 bases and the J segment 5 bases; nucleotides outside the gene matches: 10. The CDR3 spans 15 residues. The CDR3 DNA reads TGTGCCAGCAGGACTAGCGGCACCCAGAGGGAGACCCAGTACTTC. This gives the protein CASRTSGTQRETQYF.

V is TRBV28 and J is TRBJ1-1; D not resolved. The CDR3 is 15 amino acids. V was clipped by 5 bases and J by 1 base, with 14 bases between them. Per germline, CDR1 MDHEN and CDR2 SYDVKM. In DNA, the CDR3 is TGTGCCAGCAGTCCGGACTCGTTCCCGAACACTGAAGCTTTCTTT. The encoded protein is CASSPDSFPNTEAFF.

J is TRBJ2-3 and V is TRBV7-9; tentatively, D is TRBD2 (6 bases). From germline, CDR1 is SEHNR and CDR2 FQNEAQ (reference sequence). The CDR3 length is 17 residues. Deletions cut 6 bases from V and 3 bases from J, with 22 bases between. Here the CDR3 reads CASSRHAGGNPTDTQYF. The CDR3 DNA sequence: TGTGCCAGCAGTCGGCACGCCGGGGGTAACCCTACAGATACGCAGTATTTT.

V and J are TRBV19 and TRBJ1-5; unclear D gene. V was pared by 11 bases and J by 0 bases, with 14 bases between. The V gene's germline CDR1 is LNHDA and CDR2 SQIVND (reference sequence). The CDR3 is 14 amino acids. CDR3 DNA: TGTGCCCCCCAGCCCGTAAATAGCAATCAGCCCCAGCATTTT. Translated, it gives CAPQPVNSNQPQHF.

This chain joins TRBV5-1 and TRBJ1-1; TRBD1 is a possible D gene (5 bases). There are 12 residues in the CDR3. Germline CDR1 is SGHRS and CDR2 is YFSETQ. V lost 6 bases and J lost 1, with 7 bases in between. CDR3: CASNQGNTEAFF. CDR3 sequence (DNA): TGCGCCAGCAACCAGGGGAACACTGAAGCTTTCTTT.

With regard to this clone: Within the sample, other DNA sequences also encode this same CDR3. The chain recombines TRBV5-1 with TRBJ1-3; D perhaps matches TRBD1 (5 bases). The CDR3 sequence is 14 residues long. Germline CDR1 is SGHRS and CDR2 is YFSETQ. The V and J ends lost 2 bases and 3 bases respectively, with 9 bases between them. The CDR3 sequence is CASSFQDSGNTIYF. The CDR3 bases are TGCGCCAGCAGCTTTCAAGACAGTGGAAACACCATATATTTT.

In this sample, this clone turned up once. The V gene is TRBV12-5, the J gene TRBJ1-5; perhaps TRBD1 as D (6 bases). This CDR3 has 17 residues. Germline V gene lookup returns CDR1 LGHNT and CDR2 FRNRAP. The V end was cut by 5 bases, the J end by 2 bases, with 19 bases between. The CDR3 reads CASGPATGREGNQPQHF. The DNA of the CDR3 is TGTGCTAGTGGTCCTGCGACAGGACGGGAGGGCAATCAGCCCCAGCATTTT.

CDR3 protein: CASSEAGIETQYF. In DNA form, the CDR3 reads TGTGCCAGTAGTGAAGCGGGGATCGAGACCCAGTACTTC. This chain links TRBV19 with TRBJ2-5; TRBD2 matches 7 bases. This CDR3 comprises 13 residues. CDR1 and CDR2 (germline): LNHDA, SQIVND (reference sequence). The V gene end was trimmed by 5 bases and the J gene end by 5 bases; junction bases not matched to a gene: 5. Full variable domain (outside the CDR3, taken from reference TRBV19 and TRBJ2-5): DGGITQSPKYLFRKEGQNVTLSCEQNLNHDAMYWYRQDPGQGLRLIYYSQIVNDFQKGDIAEGYSVSREKKESFPLTVTSAQKNPTAFYLCASSEAGIETQYFGPGTRLLVL.

The genes are TRBV5-1 and TRBJ1-4; no definite D call. The V end lost 0 bases, the J end lost 6 bases, and 12 bases lay between the germline ends. The CDR3 has 15 residues. Germline lookup yields CDR1 SGHRS and CDR2 YFSETQ. The CDR3 coding sequence is TGCGCCAGCAGCTTGGCCCCTACTAGGGATGAAAAACTGTTTTTT. It yields the protein CASSLAPTRDEKLFF.

The chain uses TRBV5-8 and TRBJ1-5; D is possibly TRBD1 (6 bases). Deletions cut 7 bases from V and 6 bases from J, with 17 bases between. Per germline, CDR1 SGHTS and CDR2 YDEGEE. The CDR3 totals 14 residues. This CDR3 is CASGGGAAGQPQHF. As DNA, the CDR3 is TGTGCCAGCGGTGGGGGGGCAGCAGGTCAGCCCCAGCATTTT.

The rearrangement links TRBV4-1 to TRBJ1-1; D may be TRBD1 (6 bases). The ends were cut back, 0 bases at V and 7 bases at J, with 18 bases in the middle. Germline loops: CDR1 MGHRA, CDR2 YSYEKL. CDR3 length: 16 amino acids. DNA of the CDR3: TGCGCCAGCAGCCAAGATCGGACGGGGGCGAACGGTGAAGCTTTCTTT. This translates into CASSQDRTGANGEAFF.

The rearrangement joins TRBV20-1 to TRBJ2-1; 7 bases map to TRBD2. Germline lookup yields CDR1 DFQATT and CDR2 SNEGSKA (reference sequence). The CDR3 runs to 11 residues. The V and J ends lost 6 bases and 7 bases, in that order; junction bases with no gene match: 3. Written as DNA, the CDR3 is TGCAGTGCCCTTAGCGGGAATGAGCAGTTCTTC. The encoded protein is CSALSGNEQFF.

This rearrangement joins TRBV27 to TRBJ2-1, with D uncertain. The CDR3 extends over 17 amino acids. CDR1 is MNHEY, CDR2 SMNVEV, per germline (reference sequence). Trimming stripped 2 bases from V and 0 bases from J, with 14 bases between. Here the CDR3 DNA reads TGTGCCAGCAGTTTAAGTCGGGTCGCTAACTCCTACAATGAGCAGTTCTTC. Amino acids: CASSLSRVANSYNEQFF.

The chain combines TRBV5-1 with TRBJ2-1; 9 bases are shared with TRBD1. With V trimmed by 0 bases and J by 4 bases, 8 bases remained unmatched. The CDR3 consists of 17 residues. The V gene's germline CDR1 is SGHRS and CDR2 YFSETQ. CDR3 region: CASSLALLTGGYNEQFF. CDR3 DNA: TGCGCCAGCAGCTTGGCCCTTTTGACAGGGGGATACAATGAGCAGTTCTTC.

The chain employs TRBV5-5 and TRBJ2-2; 10 positions agree with TRBD2. The CDR3 consists of 17 residues. The ends lost 1 base at V and 4 bases at J; junction bases unmatched: 7. The germline V gene has CDR1 SGHKS and CDR2 YYEKEE (reference sequence). In DNA, the CDR3 is TGTGCCAGCAGCTTGTATAGACTAGCGGGCGTCACCGGGGAGCTGTTTTTT. Its translation is CASSLYRLAGVTGELFF.

CDR3 in amino acids: CASTKSTGDSYEQYF. CDR3 nucleotides: TGTGCCAGCACCAAGTCAACAGGGGACTCCTACGAGCAGTACTTC. This chain connects TRBV2 to TRBJ2-7, with TRBD1 matching over 7 bases. The ends lost 7 bases at V and 0 bases at J; junction bases unmatched: 9. Germline CDR1 is SNHLY and CDR2 is FYNNEI. The CDR3 runs 15 residues.

In this sample, this clone turned up once. The chain links TRBV4-1 to TRBJ2-7, with 7 bases aligning to TRBD1. The CDR3 extends over 15 amino acids. Germline CDR1 MGHRA, CDR2 YSYEKL. Trimming cost V 1 base and J 6 bases; bases outside gene matches: 9. CDR3 residues: CASSQVLGGGGEQYF. In DNA, the CDR3 is TGCGCCAGCAGCCAAGTGCTAGGGGGCGGCGGCGAGCAGTACTTC.

This clone showed up just once. The chain uses TRBV5-1 and TRBJ2-1; 7 bases align to TRBD2. Germline trimming cut 4 bases from V and 5 bases from J; bases unmatched to any gene: 9. Germline-derived CDR1 and CDR2 are SGHRS and YFSETQ. The length of the CDR3 is 15 residues. This chain's CDR3 is CASSTMGGGNNEQFF. CDR3 DNA: TGCGCCAGCAGCACAATGGGGGGAGGGAACAATGAGCAGTTCTTC.

The CDR3 region is CASSFGLAAGTQYF. The CDR3 DNA is TGTGCCAGCAGCTTCGGCCTAGCAGCGGGGACCCAGTACTTC. The gene calls are TRBV5-5 and TRBJ2-5, with D maybe TRBD2 (6 bases). CDR1 and CDR2 (germline): SGHKS, YYEKEE (reference sequence). The CDR3 has 14 residues. The V end was cut by 2 bases, the J end by 7 bases, with 15 bases between.

Worth noting for this clone: Other DNA sequences of this sample code for an identical CDR3. V gene TRBV7-9 combines with J gene TRBJ2-7; D not certain. The CDR3 is 12 amino acids. Germline-derived CDR1 and CDR2 are SEHNR and FQNEAQ (reference sequence). Trimming shortened V by 3 bases and J by 3 bases, and 6 bases separated the two germline ends. The DNA for the CDR3 is TGTGCCAGCAGCTTCACTGGCTACGAGCAGTACTTC. This translates into CASSFTGYEQYF. Complete variable domain (other parts from reference TRBV7-9 and TRBJ2-7): DTGVSQNPRHKITKRGQNVTFRCDPISEHNRLYWYRQTLGQGPEFLTYFQNEAQLEKSRLLSDRFSAERPKGSFSTLEIQRTEQGDSAMYLCASSFTGYEQYFGPGTRLTVT.

This clone was recorded once. The chain carries TRBV18 and TRBJ1-1; D is possibly TRBD1 (5 bases). CDR1 is KGHSH and CDR2 is LQKENI in the germline V gene. The length of the CDR3 is 15 residues. Trimming took 1 base from V and 1 from J, leaving 10 bases between them. Here the CDR3 reads CASSPREGQNTEAFF. The CDR3 region has the DNA TGTGCCAGCTCACCACGCGAGGGGCAGAACACTGAAGCTTTCTTT.

The chain links TRBV5-4 to TRBJ2-2; 10 positions agree with TRBD2. V shed 4 bases and J 6 bases; nucleotides not matched to a gene: 9. This CDR3 is built from 16 residues. Per the germline V gene, CDR1 is SGHNT and CDR2 is YYREEE (reference sequence). Here the CDR3 reads CASSPASGRGSGELFF. The DNA for the CDR3 is TGTGCCAGCAGCCCGGCGAGCGGGAGGGGCTCCGGGGAGCTGTTTTTT. Using reference TRBV5-4 and TRBJ2-2 for the parts outside the CDR3, the full variable domain is ETGVTQSPTHLIKTRGQQVTLRCSSQSGHNTVSWYQQALGQGPQFIFQYYREEENGRGNFPPRFSGLQFPNYSSELNVNALELDDSALYLCASSPASGRGSGELFFGEGSRLTVL.